This T cell receptor (beta chain) derives from a study of regulatory T cells in long-lasting Graves disease. Assembly of TCR beta libraries relied on iRepertoire HTBI primers together with Arm-PCR of CDR3 regions. TCRdb ran MiXCR on the multiplex PCR reads and lists one entry per CDR3 protein. This table holds some 560,000 distinct CDR3 sequences, roughly 16% found once. The sample holds many counts of this clonotype. The time point: newly diagnosed GD, antithyroid drugs for less than 3 months. Isolated PBMC RNA provided the starting material for the TCR library. Germline V gene lookup returns CDR1 SGHAT and CDR2 FQDESV (reference sequence). The CDR3 contains 15 residues. V dropped 5 bases and J dropped 1 base, with 14 bases sitting between them. Separately, the same data were catalogued under a study of T cells in Graves' hyperthyroidism and ophthalmopathy.

The sequence derives from a woman aged 35-65 years with Graves disease. This chain uses TRBV11-1 with TRBJ1-1; perhaps TRBD1 as D (6 bases). The specimen was peripheral blood mononuclear cells (PBMCs), collected at new diagnosis, from a patient treated with antithyroid drugs. CDR3 coding DNA: TGTGCCAGCAGCCCATCTCGGACAGCGAACACTGAAGCTTTCTTT. The encoded protein is CASSPSRTANTEAFF.